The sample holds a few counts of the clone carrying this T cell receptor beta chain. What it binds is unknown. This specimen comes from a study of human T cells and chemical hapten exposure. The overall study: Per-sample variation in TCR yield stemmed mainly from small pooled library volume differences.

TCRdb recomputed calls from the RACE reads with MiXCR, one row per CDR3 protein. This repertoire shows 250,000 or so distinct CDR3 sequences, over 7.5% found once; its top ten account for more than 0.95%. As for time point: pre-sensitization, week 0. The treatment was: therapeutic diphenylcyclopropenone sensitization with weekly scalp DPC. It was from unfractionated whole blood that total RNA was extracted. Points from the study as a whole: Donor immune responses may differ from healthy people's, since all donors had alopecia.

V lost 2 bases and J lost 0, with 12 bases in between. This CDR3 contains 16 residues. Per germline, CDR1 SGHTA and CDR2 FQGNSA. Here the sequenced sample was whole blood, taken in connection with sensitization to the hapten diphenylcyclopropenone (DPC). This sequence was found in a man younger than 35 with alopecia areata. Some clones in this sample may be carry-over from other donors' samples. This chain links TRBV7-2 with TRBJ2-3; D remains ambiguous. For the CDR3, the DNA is TGTGCCAGCAGCTTACGGGCCTGGGGAAGCACAGATACGCAGTATTTT. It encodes CASSLRAWGSTDTQYF.